This T cell receptor beta chain was profiled in a study of blood T cells in healthy people across ages. CDR3 length: 14 amino acids. CDR1 MNHEY and CDR2 SVGAGI come from the germline V gene. The germline V and J ends were trimmed by 0 bases and 8 bases, with 13 bases remaining between them. The authors ran a second PCR of roughly 6 to 12 cycles using a sample-barcoded 5' primer and a J-beta primer mix. TCRdb fed the 5' RACE reads into MiXCR, producing one record per CDR3 protein. The sample consists of 1.5 million to 2 million distinct CDR3 sequences, approximately 32% of them appearing once. This TCR derives from a woman in her twenties or thirties in good health. The source material was blood. The rearrangement joins TRBV6-5 to TRBJ1-2; a weak D match, TRBD1 (5 bases). This CDR3 reads CASSYSGGRDGYTF. The CDR3 DNA sequence: TGTGCCAGCAGTTACTCGGGAGGGAGGGACGGCTACACCTTC.